The text below deals with one TCR beta chain. Its antigen remains unknown. The source of the sample is a study of cytomegalovirus exposure and HLA in healthy donors. Study outcomes and limitations: In a later analysis, productive TCRs from donors in an Asian-associated ancestry cluster reportedly carried fewer N-insertions than the cohort mean.

The PCR contained 60 Vbeta and 13 Jbeta primers. TCRdb keeps only in-frame clones here, not all; method: immunoSEQ multiplex PCR. The sample holds approximately 130,000 clones, about 8% seen once. The V gene end was trimmed by 6 bases and the J gene end by 5 bases; junction bases not matched to a gene: 7. Germline lookup yields CDR1 SQVTM and CDR2 ANQGSEA. This CDR3 spans 14 amino acids. Sequencing was carried out using PBMCs. V and J are TRBV29-1 and TRBJ2-3; 11 bases match TRBD1. The TCR sequence derives from a woman between 35 and 50 years old in good health and CMV-seropositive. This CDR3 is CSVAGTGGLDTQYF. CDR3 coding DNA: TGCAGCGTGGCCGGGACAGGGGGTCTAGATACGCAGTATTTT.